This T cell receptor beta chain was obtained from a study of cytomegalovirus exposure and HLA in healthy donors. About the research overall: The use of the same platform for the 120 or so validation repertoires and the approximately 670 first-cohort repertoires was reported by a later analysis.

Using immunoSEQ multiplex PCR, the repertoire was profiled, and TCRdb retains in-frame clones only, with some absent. The sample shows over 200,000 clones, 80% to 85% of them seen only once. Points on this clone: The antigen is not known.

This CDR3 is 15 amino acids long. V was pared by 2 bases and J by 0 bases, with 10 bases between. Germline loops: CDR1 MNHEY, CDR2 SMNVEV (reference sequence). The donors were members of the approximately 120-subject validation cohort (separate from the approximately 670-subject first cohort). Findings and limits, study-wide: Among the CMV-associated chains, three were confirmed in vitro as specific for CMV antigens. For most TCR sequences rarity was the rule, although some public TCRs occurred in many donors.

The rearrangement links TRBV27 to TRBJ1-2; weak D call: TRBD1 (6 bases). The material sequenced was PBMCs. This clonotype originated in a woman in her twenties or thirties in good health and CMV-seropositive. The CDR3 here is CASSLGQGTNYGYTF. CDR3 nucleotide sequence: TGTGCCAGCAGTTTAGGTCAGGGGACTAACTATGGCTACACCTTC.